This T cell receptor beta chain was observed in a study of CD8+CD57+ T cells in acquired aplastic anemia. At the level of the study: Sorted CD4+ and CD8+ cells gave a mean 3.2 ug DNA, range roughly 0.2 to 27.4 ug. Study-level results: The number of CD8+ CDR3 sequences shared by patients and controls was under 35.

This clonotype was seen ten or more times. The antigen remains unidentified. According to the study, genomic DNA was the template for TCR beta VDJ and CDR3 profiling. One entry per CDR3 protein results from TCRdb running MiXCR on the reads. The sample holds 200,000 or so distinct CDR3 sequences, under 50% seen once. The V and J ends lost 5 bases and 1 base respectively, with 8 bases between them. The CDR3 has 13 amino acids. The germline V gene encodes CDR1 SNHLY and CDR2 FYNNEI. An expansion of CD8+CD57+ cells by flow cytometry had been shown in patients chosen for sequencing. With no exception, the patients had severe acquired aplastic anemia. There was no therapy given to any patient before the blood sampling took place.

Sequenced material: sorted CD4+, CD8+, or CD8+CD57+ T cells (not recorded which) from PBMCs. This TCR was recovered from a human donor with aplastic anemia. This chain joins TRBV2 and TRBJ1-1, with D maybe TRBD1 (5 bases). The CDR3, as DNA: TGTGCCAGCAGTAAGGACAAGAACACTGAAGCTTTCTTT. The encoded protein is CASSKDKNTEAFF.